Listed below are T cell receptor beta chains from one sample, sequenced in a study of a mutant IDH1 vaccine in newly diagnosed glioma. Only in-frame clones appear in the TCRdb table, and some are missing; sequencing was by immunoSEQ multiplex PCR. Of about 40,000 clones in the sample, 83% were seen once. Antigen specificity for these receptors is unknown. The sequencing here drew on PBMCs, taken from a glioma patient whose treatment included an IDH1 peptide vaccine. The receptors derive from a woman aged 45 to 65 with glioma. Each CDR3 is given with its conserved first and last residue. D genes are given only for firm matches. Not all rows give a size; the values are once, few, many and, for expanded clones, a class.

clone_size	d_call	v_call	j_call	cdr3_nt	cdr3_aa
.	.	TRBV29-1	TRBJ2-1	TGCAGCGTCTCATCTCGGACAGAGTACAATGAGCAGTTCTTC	CSVSSRTEYNEQFF
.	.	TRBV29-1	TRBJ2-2	TGCAGCGTCTCCCTCGGGCAGGGGATCGGCGGGGAGCTGTTTTTT	CSVSLGQGIGGELFF
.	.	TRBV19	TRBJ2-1	TGTGCCAGTAGTACGGAGGGGTCTACCTACAATGAGCAGTTCTTC	CASSTEGSTYNEQFF
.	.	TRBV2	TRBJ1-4	TGTGCCAGCAGTGACGTCAGGGGTAATGAAAAACTGTTTTTT	CASSDVRGNEKLFF
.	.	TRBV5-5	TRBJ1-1	TGTGCCAGCAGCTTGGGGGCAGTGAACACTGAAGCTTTCTTT	CASSLGAVNTEAFF
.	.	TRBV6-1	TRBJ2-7	TGTGCCAGCAGTAGCCGAGGAGATCCCTACGAGCAGTACTTC	CASSSRGDPYEQYF
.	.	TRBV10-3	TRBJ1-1	TGTGCCATCAGTGAGAACACTGAAGCTTTCTTT	CAISENTEAFF
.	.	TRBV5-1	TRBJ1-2	TGCGCCAGCAGCTTGGCAGGGGAGGATGGCTACACCTTC	CASSLAGEDGYTF
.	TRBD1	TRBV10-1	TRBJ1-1	TGCGCCAGCAGTGACCGGAGGAGGGGGCGACGGGGTGAAGCTTTCTTT	CASSDRRRGRRGEAFF
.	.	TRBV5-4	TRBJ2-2	TGTGCCAGCACCTCTGACCCGGGGGTCAACACCGGGGAGCTGTTTTTT	CASTSDPGVNTGELFF
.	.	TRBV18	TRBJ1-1	TGTGCCAGCTCCCTAGGGGGGGGGAACCCTGAAGCTTTCTTT	CASSLGGGNPEAFF
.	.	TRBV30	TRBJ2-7	TGTGCCTGGAGTGTAACGTTATGGGCAACCTACGAGCAGTACTTC	CAWSVTLWATYEQYF
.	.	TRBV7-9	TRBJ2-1	TGTGCCAGCAGCCCTAGTCCCACAGTCTACAATGAGCAGTTCTTC	CASSPSPTVYNEQFF
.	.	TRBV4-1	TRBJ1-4	TGCGCCAGCAGCCAACTCACCCAGGGTGCAACTAATGAAAAACTGTTTTTT	CASSQLTQGATNEKLFF
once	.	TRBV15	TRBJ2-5	TGTGCCACCAGCAGGGGGAGGCCCCAAGAGACCCAGTACTTC	CATSRGRPQETQYF
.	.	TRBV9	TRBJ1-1	TGTGCCAGCAGCGTACACGGAGAACTAAACACTGAAGCTTTCTTT	CASSVHGELNTEAFF
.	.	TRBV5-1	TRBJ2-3	TGCGCCAGCAGCAGAGGGGACACCAGCACAGATACGCAGTATTTT	CASSRGDTSTDTQYF
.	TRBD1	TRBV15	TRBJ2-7	TGTGCCACCAGCCCCGGGACAGGGGGCTACGAGCAGTACTTC	CATSPGTGGYEQYF
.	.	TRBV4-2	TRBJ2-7	TGTGCCAGCAGCCATCATTTCTCAGGACTTTACGAGCAGTACTTC	CASSHHFSGLYEQYF
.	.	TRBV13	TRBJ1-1	TGTGCCAGCAGCTTAGGCGAGTCGAACACTGAAGCTTTCTTT	CASSLGESNTEAFF
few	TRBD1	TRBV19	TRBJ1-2	TGTGCCAGTAGTCGGTACCGGATGGGACAGGGGGTAGCAGCTAACTATGGCTACACCTTC	CASSRYRMGQGVAANYGYTF
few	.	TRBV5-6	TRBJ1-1	TGTGCCAGCAGCCCGCACGGGGGGAGCGCTGAAGCTTTCTTT	CASSPHGGSAEAFF
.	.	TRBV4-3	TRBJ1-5	TGCGCCAGCAGCGTAACAGTCAATCAGCCCCAGCATTTT	CASSVTVNQPQHF
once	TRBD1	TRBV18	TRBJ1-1	TGTGCCAGCTCATTCCCGACAGGGATCAACACTGAAGCTTTCTTT	CASSFPTGINTEAFF
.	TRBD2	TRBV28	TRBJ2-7	TGTGCCAGCAGTTGGGTAGCGGGGTACGAGCAGTACTTC	CASSWVAGYEQYF
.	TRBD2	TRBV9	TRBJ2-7	TGTGCCAGCAGCGTAGCGGCTAGCGGGGGGGCCGGCGAGCAGTACTTC	CASSVAASGGAGEQYF
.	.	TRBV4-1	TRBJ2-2	TGCGCCAGCAGCCAAAGGATGACCGAGGAGCTGTTTTTT	CASSQRMTEELFF
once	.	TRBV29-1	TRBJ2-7	TGCAGCGTTGGGCAGGGAGGCTACGAGCAGTACTTC	CSVGQGGYEQYF
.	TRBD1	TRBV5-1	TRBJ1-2	TGCGCCAGCAGCTTGGAAGGGGGCAGGGATGGCTACACCTTC	CASSLEGGRDGYTF
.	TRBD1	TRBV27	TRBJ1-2	TGTGCCAGCAGTTACGGGACAGGGGGTTATGGCTACACCTTC	CASSYGTGGYGYTF
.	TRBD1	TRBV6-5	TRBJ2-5	TGTGCCAGCAGTCCCGGACAGGGGGGATTCGGGACCCAGTACTTC	CASSPGQGGFGTQYF
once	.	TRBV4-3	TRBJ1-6	TGCGCCAGCAGCCAAGGCTCGGGTCGGACAAATTCACCCCTCCACTTT	CASSQGSGRTNSPLHF
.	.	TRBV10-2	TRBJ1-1	TGCGCCAGCAGTGAGCCGGACACTGAAGCTTTCTTT	CASSEPDTEAFF
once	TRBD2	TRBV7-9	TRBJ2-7	TGTGCCAGCAGCTTAGGGACTAGCGGGGTTCTGTACTTC	CASSLGTSGVLYF
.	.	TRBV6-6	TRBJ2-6	TGTGCCAGCAGTTCCCGCTCTGGGGCCAACGTCCTGACTTTC	CASSSRSGANVLTF
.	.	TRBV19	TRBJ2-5	TGTGCCAGTAGTTCGAAGGTTCCACAAGAGACCCAGTACTTC	CASSSKVPQETQYF
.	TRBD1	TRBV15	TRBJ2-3	TGTGCCACCAGCAGGCTGGGACAGGGAAGGTTGACAGATACGCAGTATTTT	CATSRLGQGRLTDTQYF
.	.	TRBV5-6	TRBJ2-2	TGTGCCAGCAGCCCCAAGGATACCGGGGAGCTGTTTTTT	CASSPKDTGELFF